Reported below is one T cell receptor beta chain. Its matching antigen is unknown. The data were obtained in a study of T cell responses to AZD1222 COVID-19 vaccine. Study-wide points: Spike was spanned by vaccine-associated CD4 TCRs, which were dominant at 160-218 and 743-854.

Trimming stripped 3 bases from V and 0 bases from J, with 15 bases between. This CDR3 is built from 16 residues. CDR1 is SGHVS and CDR2 is FNYEAQ in the germline V gene. Profiled with immunoSEQ multiplex PCR; TCRdb holds only in-frame clones, not every one. Of 100,000 to 120,000 clones listed, about nine tenths were seen once; the top ten hold 1.5% to 2%. The TCR sequence derives from an adult in good health. V is TRBV7-6 and J is TRBJ2-7; D might be TRBD1 or TRBD2, each matching 5 bases. The material was peripheral blood, obtained on day 0 of AZD1222 vaccination. DNA for the CDR3: TGTGCCAGCAGCTTGGGGTGGGGGACGGACTCCTACGAGCAGTACTTC. This translates into CASSLGWGTDSYEQYF.